This TCR beta chain was profiled in a study of CD8+CD57+ T cells in acquired aplastic anemia. In the study overall: Quantities of DNA derived from sorted CD4+ and CD8+ cells averaged approximately 3 ug.

Profiling that covered TCR beta VDJ and CDR3 relied on genomic DNA as its template. TCRdb ran MiXCR on the reads and lists one entry per CDR3 protein. The sample contains some 160,000 distinct CDR3 sequences, 45% to 50% of which appear only once. CD8+CD57+ cell expansion, shown by flow cytometry, had occurred in the patients selected for sequencing. Severe acquired aplastic anemia was present in every patient. Study-wide points: Sharing between patients and controls was observed for about 27 CD8+ CDR3 sequences.

A note on this clonotype: The target antigen is unknown. At one end, the junction sequence differs from germline, possibly due to a read error.

Sample: sorted CD4+, CD8+, or CD8+CD57+ T cells (not recorded which) from PBMCs. This sequence originates from a human donor with aplastic anemia.

The CDR3 DNA follows: TGTGCCAGCAGCGTAGGAGACGCAACTAATGAGAAACTGTTTTTT. Its protein product is CASSVGDATNEKLFF. The gene calls are TRBV9 and TRBJ1-4; D is unresolved. CDR3 length: 15 residues. Per the germline V gene, CDR1 is SGDLS and CDR2 is YYNGEE.